This T cell receptor (beta chain) came from a study of CD8 T cells in ankylosing spondylitis. Study observations and caveats: Within ankylosing spondylitis blood, a TCR beta motif made up of eight or nine highly homologous variants appeared to be characteristic.

Quantitative 5'-RACE with molecular barcodes generated TCR beta libraries. From the 5' RACE reads, TCRdb called clonotypes with MiXCR, one entry per CDR3 protein. The sample carries approximately 540,000 distinct CDR3 sequences, roughly 13% recorded once. This CDR3 is 14 amino acids long. V lost 4 bases, J lost 6 bases, and 13 bases lay in between. Germline CDR1 LGHDT, CDR2 YNNKEL (reference sequence). This clonotype was found a few times. Its target is unknown. The rearrangement joins TRBV3-1 to TRBJ2-1; a possible D gene is TRBD1 (5 bases). The clonotype comes from a male donor with ankylosing spondylitis. Material: blood, either unsorted or a sorted T cell fraction (not recorded which). The CDR3 loop reads CASSRTFGTNEQFF. The CDR3 nucleotides are TGTGCCAGCAGCCGGACATTCGGAACCAATGAGCAGTTCTTC.